This T cell receptor beta chain is from a study of CD8 T cells in Susac syndrome. Study results and caveats: That the number of individuals in its TCR sequencing and HLA analysis was relatively small was acknowledged by the study.

CD8+ and CD4+ T cells from blood underwent TCR beta sequencing. The TEMRA cells underwent FACS enrichment, while the CD8+ and CD4+ T cells underwent negative isolation. With random hexamers, reverse transcription was performed on roughly 0.45 to 1 ug of RNA. Multiplex immunoSEQ PCR targeted 54 Vbeta and 13 Jbeta TCR beta segments. TCRdb re-called the immunoSEQ multiplex PCR reads through MiXCR, storing one row per CDR3 protein. The table lists some 450,000 distinct CDR3 sequences, approximately 85% of them singletons. The germline V gene has CDR1 MNHEY and CDR2 SMNVEV (reference sequence). V lost 4 bases and J lost 8, with 11 bases in between. This CDR3 has 12 amino acids. Details on this clonotype: The antigen is unknown.

The rearrangement joins TRBV27 to TRBJ1-2, with D possibly matching TRBD1 (5 bases). The sequenced material came from CD8+ T cells from PBMCs. The sequence was obtained from a human donor with multiple sclerosis. The CDR3 DNA reads as TGTGCCAGCAGTTCTTTGGGGCTAGGCTACACCTTC. This encodes CASSSLGLGYTF.